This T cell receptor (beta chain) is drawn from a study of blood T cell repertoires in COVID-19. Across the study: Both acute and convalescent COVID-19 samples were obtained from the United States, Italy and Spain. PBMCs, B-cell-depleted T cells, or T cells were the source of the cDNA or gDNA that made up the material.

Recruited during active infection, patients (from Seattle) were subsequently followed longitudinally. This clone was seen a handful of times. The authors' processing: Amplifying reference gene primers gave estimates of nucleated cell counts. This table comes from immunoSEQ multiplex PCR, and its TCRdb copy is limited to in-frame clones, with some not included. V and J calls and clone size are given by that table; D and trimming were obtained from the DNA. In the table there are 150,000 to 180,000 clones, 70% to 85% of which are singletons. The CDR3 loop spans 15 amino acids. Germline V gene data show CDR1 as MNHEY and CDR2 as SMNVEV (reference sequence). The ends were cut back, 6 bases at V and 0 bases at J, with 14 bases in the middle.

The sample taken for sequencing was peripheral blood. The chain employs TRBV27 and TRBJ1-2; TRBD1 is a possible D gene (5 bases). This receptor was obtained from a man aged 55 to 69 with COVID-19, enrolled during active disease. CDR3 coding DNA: TGTGCCAGCAGACTACGGCAGGGCGCTAACTATGGCTACACCTTC. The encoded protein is CASRLRQGANYGYTF.